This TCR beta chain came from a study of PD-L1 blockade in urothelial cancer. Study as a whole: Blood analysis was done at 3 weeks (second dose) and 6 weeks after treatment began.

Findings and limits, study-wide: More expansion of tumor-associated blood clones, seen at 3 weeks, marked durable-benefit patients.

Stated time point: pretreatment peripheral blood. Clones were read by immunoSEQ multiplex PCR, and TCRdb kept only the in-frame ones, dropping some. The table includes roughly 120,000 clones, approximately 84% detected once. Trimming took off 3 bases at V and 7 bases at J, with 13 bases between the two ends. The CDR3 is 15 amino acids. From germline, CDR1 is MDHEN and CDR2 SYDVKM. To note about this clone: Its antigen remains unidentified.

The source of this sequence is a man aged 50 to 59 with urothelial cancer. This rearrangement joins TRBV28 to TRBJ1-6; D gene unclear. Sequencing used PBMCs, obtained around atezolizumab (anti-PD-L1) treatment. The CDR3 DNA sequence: TGTGCCAGCAGTTTGCAGAGTGGGCGAAATTCACCCCTCCACTTT. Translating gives CASSLQSGRNSPLHF.